The sequence of this T cell receptor beta chain was determined in a study of blood T cell repertoires in COVID-19. Across the study: Acute and convalescent COVID-19 specimens originated in the United States, Italy and Spain. Sources were T cells, B-cell-depleted T cells, or PBMCs; the material itself was cDNA or gDNA.

The CDR3 runs to 14 residues. With 0 bases removed from V and 2 bases from J, the gap between germline ends came to 7 bases. From germline, CDR1 is SGHTA and CDR2 FQGNSA. In the original processing: Nucleated cell number was recorded as an estimate derived from reference gene primer amplification. The repertoire was sequenced with immunoSEQ multiplex PCR; TCRdb's copy has only in-frame clones and lacks some. V, J and clone size are taken as reported in that table, and D and trimming were inferred from the DNA itself. Of some 70,000 clones listed, roughly nine tenths were seen once; the top ten hold roughly 8.8%.

The sample comprised peripheral blood. This receptor was taken from a man in his fifties with active COVID-19. The V and J genes are TRBV7-2 and TRBJ1-2, with unresolved D. The chain's CDR3 is CASSLAPGNYGYTF. DNA for the CDR3: TGTGCCAGCAGCTTAGCCCCGGGGAACTATGGCTACACCTTC.